The 5 T cell receptor beta chains in this list originate from one sample, sequenced in a study of cytomegalovirus exposure and HLA in healthy donors. Libraries were prepared by immunoSEQ multiplex PCR; TCRdb keeps only in-frame clonotypes and omits some of them. Of 250,000 to 400,000 clones listed, about nine tenths are singletons. Sequenced input: PBMCs. These TCRs come from a woman aged 30 to 39 in good health and CMV-seropositive.

This sequence joins TRBV25-1 and TRBJ2-7; possible D gene TRBD1, 6 bases. The V end was cut by 4 bases, the J end by 6 bases, with 10 bases between. The CDR3 length is 12 residues. CDR1 is MGHDK, CDR2 SYGVNS, per germline. DNA of the CDR3: TGTGCCAGCAGTGTGGGGGCAGTCGAGCAGTACTTC. It encodes CASSVGAVEQYF.

In this sample, this clone turned up once. This rearrangement joins TRBV7-9 to TRBJ1-2; TRBD1 agrees at 9 bases. V trimming: 3 bases; J trimming: 6 bases; junction bases outside the gene matches: 2. The CDR3 runs to 13 residues. Germline-derived CDR1 and CDR2 are SEHNR and FQNEAQ (reference sequence). The CDR3 spells CASSFRDRDGYTF. DNA for the CDR3: TGTGCCAGCAGCTTTCGGGACAGGGATGGCTACACCTTC.

The chain joins TRBV25-1 to TRBJ1-2, with TRBD1 matching 7 bases. After removal of 7 bases from V and 6 bases from J, the junction contained 11 bases not matched to a gene. The germline V gene has CDR1 MGHDK and CDR2 SYGVNS. This CDR3 contains 14 residues. The CDR3 region is CASTPLGGGNGYTF. The DNA of the CDR3 is TGTGCCAGCACCCCACTGGGAGGGGGCAATGGCTACACCTTC.

CDR3 nucleotide sequence: TGTGCCAGCACTTCAACGGGGGGTCAAAACACCGGGGAGCTGTTTTTT. Its translation: CASTSTGGQNTGELFF. This chain connects TRBV11-2 to TRBJ2-2; 7 bases are a match to TRBD2. Germline V lookup: CDR1 SGHAT, CDR2 FQNNGV. The CDR3 totals 16 residues. The ends lost 7 bases at V and 2 bases at J; junction bases unmatched: 10.

This chain connects TRBV7-9 to TRBJ2-5, with D perhaps matching TRBD1 (6 bases). Trimming pared 3 bases from V and 3 bases from J, leaving 11 bases between. Looked up from germline, CDR1 is SEHNR and CDR2 is FQNEAQ (reference sequence). This CDR3 contains 14 residues. The CDR3 region has the DNA TGTGCCAGCAGCTTGCCTCGGACAGAAGAGACCCAGTACTTC. Protein: CASSLPRTEETQYF.